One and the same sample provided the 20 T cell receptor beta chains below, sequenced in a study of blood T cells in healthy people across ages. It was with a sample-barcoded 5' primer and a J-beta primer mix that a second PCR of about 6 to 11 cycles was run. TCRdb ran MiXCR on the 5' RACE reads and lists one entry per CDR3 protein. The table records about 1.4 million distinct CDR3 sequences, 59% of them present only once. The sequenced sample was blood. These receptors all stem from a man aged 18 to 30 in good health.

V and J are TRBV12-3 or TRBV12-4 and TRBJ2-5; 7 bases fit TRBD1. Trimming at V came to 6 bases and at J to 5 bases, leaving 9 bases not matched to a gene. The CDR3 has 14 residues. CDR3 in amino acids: CASRTGTARETQYF. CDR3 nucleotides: TGTGCCAGCAGAACCGGGACAGCCCGGGAGACCCAGTACTTC.

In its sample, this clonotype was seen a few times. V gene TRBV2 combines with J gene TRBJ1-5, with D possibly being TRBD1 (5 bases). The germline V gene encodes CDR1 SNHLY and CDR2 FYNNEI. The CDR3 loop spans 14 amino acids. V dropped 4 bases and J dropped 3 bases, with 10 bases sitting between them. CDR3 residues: CASSADSSNQPQHF. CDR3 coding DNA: TGTGCCAGCAGTGCTGACAGCTCCAATCAGCCCCAGCATTTT.

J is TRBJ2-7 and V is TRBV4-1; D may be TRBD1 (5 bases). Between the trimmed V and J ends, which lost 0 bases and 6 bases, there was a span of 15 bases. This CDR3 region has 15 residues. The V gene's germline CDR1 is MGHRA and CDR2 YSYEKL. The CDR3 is CASSQDRGHLGEQYF. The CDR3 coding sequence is TGCGCCAGCAGCCAAGATAGAGGACACCTCGGCGAGCAGTACTTC.

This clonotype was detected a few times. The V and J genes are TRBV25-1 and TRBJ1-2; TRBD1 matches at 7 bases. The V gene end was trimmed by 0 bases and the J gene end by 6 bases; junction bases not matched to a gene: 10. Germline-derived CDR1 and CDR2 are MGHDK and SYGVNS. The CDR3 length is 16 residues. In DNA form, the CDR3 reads TGTGCCAGCAGTGAATATCTCTCAGGGGGGGCTGATGGCTACACCTTC. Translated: CASSEYLSGGADGYTF.

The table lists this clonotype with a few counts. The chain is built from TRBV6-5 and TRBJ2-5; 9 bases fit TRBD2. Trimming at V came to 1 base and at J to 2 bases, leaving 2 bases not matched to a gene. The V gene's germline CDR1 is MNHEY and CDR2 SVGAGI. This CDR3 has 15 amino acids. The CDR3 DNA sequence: TGTGCCAGCAGTTACTGGACTAGCGAGCAAGAGACCCAGTACTTC. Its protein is CASSYWTSEQETQYF.

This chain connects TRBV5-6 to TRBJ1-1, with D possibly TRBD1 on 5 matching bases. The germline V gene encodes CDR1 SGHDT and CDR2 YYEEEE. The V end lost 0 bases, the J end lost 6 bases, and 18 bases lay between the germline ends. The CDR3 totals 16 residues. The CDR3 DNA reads TGTGCCAGCAGCTTGGGGAGGGAGGGGAAGAGAGCTGAAGCTTTCTTT. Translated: CASSLGREGKRAEAFF.

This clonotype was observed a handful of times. CDR3 in DNA: TGTGCCAGCGTTCTAGCGGGAGGGTCCTACGAGCAGTACTTC. Amino acid sequence: CASVLAGGSYEQYF. The genes are TRBV21-1 and TRBJ2-7; the table assigns TRBD2, which was not confirmed against the DNA. TRBV21-1 is flagged as a pseudogene. The CDR3 runs 14 residues.

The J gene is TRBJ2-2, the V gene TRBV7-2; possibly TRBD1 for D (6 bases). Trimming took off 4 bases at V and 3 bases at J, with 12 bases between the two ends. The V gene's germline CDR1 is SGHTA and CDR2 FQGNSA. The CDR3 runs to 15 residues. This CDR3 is CASSYTTGHTGELFF. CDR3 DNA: TGTGCCAGCAGCTACACCACAGGGCACACCGGGGAGCTGTTTTTT. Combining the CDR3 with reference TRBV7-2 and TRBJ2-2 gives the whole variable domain GAGVSQSPSNKVTEKGKDVELRCDPISGHTALYWYRQSLGQGLEFLIYFQGNSAPDKSGLPSDRFSAERTGGSVSTLTIQRTQQEDSAVYLCASSYTTGHTGELFFGEGSRLTVL.

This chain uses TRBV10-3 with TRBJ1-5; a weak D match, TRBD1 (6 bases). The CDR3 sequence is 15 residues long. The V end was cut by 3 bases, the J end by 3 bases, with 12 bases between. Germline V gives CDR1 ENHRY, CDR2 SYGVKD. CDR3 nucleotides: TGTGCCATCAGTGACGGGACAACGGACAATCAGCCCCAGCATTTT. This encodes CAISDGTTDNQPQHF.

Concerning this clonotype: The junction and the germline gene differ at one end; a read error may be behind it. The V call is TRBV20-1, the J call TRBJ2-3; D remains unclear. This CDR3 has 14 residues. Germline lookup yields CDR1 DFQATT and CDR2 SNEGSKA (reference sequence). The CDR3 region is CSASPWIGTDTQYF. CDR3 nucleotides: TGCAGTGCTAGTCCCTGGATCGGCACGGATACGCAGTATTTT.

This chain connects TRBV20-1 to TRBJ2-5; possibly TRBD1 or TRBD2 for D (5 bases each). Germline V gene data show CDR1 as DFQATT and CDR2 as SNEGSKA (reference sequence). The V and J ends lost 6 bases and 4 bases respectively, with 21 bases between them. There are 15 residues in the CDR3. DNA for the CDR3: TGCAGTGCCTCCAACGGGAAAGGGGACGCAGAGACCCAGTACTTC. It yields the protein CSASNGKGDAETQYF.

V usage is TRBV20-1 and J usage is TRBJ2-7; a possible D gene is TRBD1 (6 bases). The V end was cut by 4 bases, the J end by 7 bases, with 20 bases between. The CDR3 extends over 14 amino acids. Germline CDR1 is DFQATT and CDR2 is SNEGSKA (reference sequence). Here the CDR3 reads CSAIGQNLSWEQYF. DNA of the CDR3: TGCAGTGCTATTGGACAGAACCTATCTTGGGAGCAGTACTTC.

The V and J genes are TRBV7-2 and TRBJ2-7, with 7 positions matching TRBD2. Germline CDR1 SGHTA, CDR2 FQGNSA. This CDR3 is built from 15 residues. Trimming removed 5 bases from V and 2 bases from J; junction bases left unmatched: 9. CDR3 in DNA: TGTACCAGCAGCCCTGGGACTATACCTACCTACGAGCAGTACTTC. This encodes CTSSPGTIPTYEQYF.

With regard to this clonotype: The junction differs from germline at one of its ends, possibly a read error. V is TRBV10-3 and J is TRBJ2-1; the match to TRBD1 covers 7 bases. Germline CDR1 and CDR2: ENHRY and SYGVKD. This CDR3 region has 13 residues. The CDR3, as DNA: TGCGCCATCAGAGACAGGGTGGGGAATGAGCAGTTCTTC. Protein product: CAIRDRVGNEQFF.

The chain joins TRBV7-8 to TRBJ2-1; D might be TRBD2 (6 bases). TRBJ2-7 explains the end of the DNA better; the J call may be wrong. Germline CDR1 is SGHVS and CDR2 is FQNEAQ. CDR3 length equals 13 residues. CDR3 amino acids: CASSLRGRWEQYF. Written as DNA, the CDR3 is TGTGCCAGCAGCTTAAGAGGGAGGTGGGAGCAGTACTTC.

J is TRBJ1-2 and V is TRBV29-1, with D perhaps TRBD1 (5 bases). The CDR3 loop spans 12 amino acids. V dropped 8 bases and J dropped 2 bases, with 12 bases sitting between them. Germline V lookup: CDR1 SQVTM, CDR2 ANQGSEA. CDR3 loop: CSCRGENYGYTF. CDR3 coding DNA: TGCAGCTGCCGAGGGGAAAACTATGGCTACACCTTC.

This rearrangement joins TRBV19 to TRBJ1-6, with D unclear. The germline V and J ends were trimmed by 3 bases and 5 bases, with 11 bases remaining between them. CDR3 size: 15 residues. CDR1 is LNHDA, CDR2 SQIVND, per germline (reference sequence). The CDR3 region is CASSIRENDNSPLHF. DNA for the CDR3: TGTGCCAGTAGTATTCGAGAAAACGATAATTCACCCCTCCACTTT.

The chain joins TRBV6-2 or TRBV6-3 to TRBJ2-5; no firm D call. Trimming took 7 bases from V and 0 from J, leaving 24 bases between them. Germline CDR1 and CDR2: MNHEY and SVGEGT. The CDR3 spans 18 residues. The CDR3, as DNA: TGTGCCAGCACAGCCGCACTTGAGCCCCGCGCGTACCAAGAGACCCAGTACTTC. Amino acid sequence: CASTAALEPRAYQETQYF.

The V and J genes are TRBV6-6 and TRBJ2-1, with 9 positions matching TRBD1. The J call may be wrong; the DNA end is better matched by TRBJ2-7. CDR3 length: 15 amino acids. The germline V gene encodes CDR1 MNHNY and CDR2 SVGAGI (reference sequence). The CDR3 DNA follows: TGTGCCAGCAGTTACTGGACAGGGGTCAGCCACGAGCAGTACTTC. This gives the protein CASSYWTGVSHEQYF.

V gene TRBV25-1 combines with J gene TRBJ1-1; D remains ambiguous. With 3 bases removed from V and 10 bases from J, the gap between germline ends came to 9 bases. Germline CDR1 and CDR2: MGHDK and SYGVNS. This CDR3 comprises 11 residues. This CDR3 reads CASSDHAGAFF. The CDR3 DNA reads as TGTGCCAGCAGTGACCACGCGGGAGCTTTCTTT.